The source of this T cell receptor beta chain is a study of CD8 T cells in ankylosing spondylitis. Study-level results: Clones tied to disease were said to be significantly enriched in matched ankylosing spondylitis synovial fluid. Characteristic, it appeared, of ankylosing spondylitis blood was a TCR beta motif of fewer than 10 highly homologous variants. Some motif variants had been reported before (in reactive arthritis synovial fluid and blood).

Preparation of TCR beta libraries was done by quantitative 5'-RACE with molecular barcodes. TCRdb reprocessed the 5' RACE reads via MiXCR and lists one record per CDR3 protein. The sample holds approximately 180,000 distinct CDR3 sequences; 15% to 20% are singletons and the top ten take roughly 4%. About this clonotype: Its antigen is not known.

Germline V gene data show CDR1 as SEHNR and CDR2 as FQNEAQ (reference sequence). Trimming took 5 bases from V and 4 from J, leaving 14 bases between them. The CDR3 extends over 14 amino acids. The chain combines TRBV7-9 with TRBJ2-5, with D possibly being TRBD1 or TRBD2 (6 bases each). The sequence came from a male donor between 5 and 29 years old with ankylosing spondylitis or in good health (not recorded which). Source material: blood, either unsorted or a sorted T cell fraction (not recorded which). CDR3 region: CASSPQGRTETQYF. DNA of the CDR3: TGTGCCAGCAGCCCCCAGGGGAGGACAGAGACCCAGTACTTC.